Following are 7 T cell receptor beta chains from one sample sequenced in a study of sequential checkpoint blockade in melanoma. Sequenced by immunoSEQ multiplex PCR; TCRdb stores in-frame clones only, minus some. The sample lists 13,000 to 15,000 clones, around two thirds occurring once. The treatment: randomized to nivolumab then ipilimumab (arm A) or the reverse (arm B). The starting material was CD8+ T cells sorted from blood (inferred from file names), obtained from a patient given nivolumab and ipilimumab in sequence. Receptors originate from a human donor with melanoma.

Written as DNA, the CDR3 is TGTGCCTCCATGGACGGAACAGGGTGGAATGAGCAGTTCTTC. Translation: CASMDGTGWNEQFF. V and J are TRBV30 and TRBJ2-1; D perhaps matches TRBD1 (6 bases). The CDR3 covers 14 residues. CDR1 and CDR2 from the germline V gene are GTSNPN and SVGIG (reference sequence). Deletions cut 7 bases from V and 7 bases from J, with 20 bases between.

The V and J genes are TRBV27 and TRBJ2-7, with D maybe TRBD1 (6 bases). The CDR3 runs 12 residues. Deletions cut 8 bases from V and 2 bases from J, with 10 bases between. Germline values: CDR1 MNHEY, CDR2 SMNVEV (reference sequence). CDR3: CASGRGTYEQYF. DNA of the CDR3: TGTGCCAGCGGTAGGGGGACCTACGAGCAGTACTTC.

The V gene is TRBV9, the J gene TRBJ2-5; a weak D match, TRBD1 (6 bases). Germline V CDR1 and CDR2: SGDLS, YYNGEE. V lost 3 bases and J 2 bases, leaving 23 bases between the germline ends. The CDR3 consists of 18 residues. DNA of the CDR3: TGTGCCAGCAGCGCACAGGGAAGGGGAGCTCCGGGGCAAGAGACCCAGTACTTC. Translated, it gives CASSAQGRGAPGQETQYF.

The rearrangement uses TRBV9 and TRBJ2-3, with no clear D. Germline CDR1 and CDR2: SGDLS and YYNGEE. V shed 0 bases and J shed 5 bases, with 7 bases lying between them. The CDR3 spans 13 residues. The CDR3 DNA is TGTGCCAGCAGCGTAGTACCACAAGATACGCAGTATTTT. This codes for CASSVVPQDTQYF.

The V gene is TRBV4-3, the J gene TRBJ2-7; tentatively, D is TRBD1 (6 bases). This CDR3 comprises 15 residues. The V gene's germline CDR1 is LGHNA and CDR2 YSLEER. Trimming stripped 4 bases from V and 0 bases from J, with 13 bases between. CDR3 sequence (DNA): TGCGCCAGCAGCCTAGGGACAACCTACTCCTACGAGCAGTACTTC. Amino acid sequence: CASSLGTTYSYEQYF.

J is TRBJ2-3 and V is TRBV2; D is unresolved. This CDR3 spans 15 amino acids. The V end was cut by 3 bases, the J end by 5 bases, with 15 bases between. Germline V CDR1 and CDR2: SNHLY, FYNNEI. The CDR3 DNA is TGTGCCAGCAGTGATGGCCTTAACGCTCGAGATACGCAGTATTTT. It is translated as CASSDGLNARDTQYF.

The rearrangement joins TRBV4-1 to TRBJ2-5; 7 bases fit TRBD1. V lost 2 bases, J lost 4 bases, and 4 bases stayed unmatched. The CDR3 is 14 residues long. Germline lookup yields CDR1 MGHRA and CDR2 YSYEKL. CDR3 residues: CASSQSQGRETQYF. The CDR3 DNA sequence: TGCGCCAGCAGCCAATCACAGGGGCGAGAGACCCAGTACTTC.